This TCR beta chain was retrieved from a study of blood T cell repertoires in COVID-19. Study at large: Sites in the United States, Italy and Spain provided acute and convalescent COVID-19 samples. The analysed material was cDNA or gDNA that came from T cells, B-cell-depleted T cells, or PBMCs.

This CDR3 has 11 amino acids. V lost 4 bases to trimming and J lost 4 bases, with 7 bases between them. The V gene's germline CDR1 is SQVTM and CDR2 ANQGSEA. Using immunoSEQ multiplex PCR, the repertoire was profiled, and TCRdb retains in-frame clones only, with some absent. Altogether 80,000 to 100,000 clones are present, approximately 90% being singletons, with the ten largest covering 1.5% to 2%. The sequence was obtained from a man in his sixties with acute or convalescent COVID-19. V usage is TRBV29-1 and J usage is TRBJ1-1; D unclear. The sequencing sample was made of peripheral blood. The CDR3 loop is CSVGSTTEAFF. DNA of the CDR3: TGCAGCGTTGGTAGCACCACTGAAGCTTTCTTT.